This T cell receptor (beta chain) is from a study of control samples from healthy donors and cancer patients (dated by TCRdb to the early 2020s). Concerning this clone: No cognate antigen has been identified for it. Qualities for individual bases were not recorded, and no much larger clone is one base off.

The library was prepared using the immunoSEQ multiplex PCR assay. Held by TCRdb, this immuneACCESS table contains in-frame sequences only and omits some clones. Under half of the omission traces to an unresolved V gene where checked; the cause of the rest is unknown. The sample data list more than 50,000 clones, and more than 95% of these were observed just once. The ten top clones hold 0.85% to 1.4% of the sample. Measured from the cysteine to the phenylalanine, the CDR3 is 14 residues long. The DNA shown is the 42-base CDR3, in frame from base 1. The germline ends are 16 bases apart after V is trimmed by 6 bases and J by 5 bases.

This clonotype was sampled from a woman aged 18-30 years in good health. The sample was blood. The chain links TRBV23-1 with TRBJ1-2; a tentative D match to TRBD1 spans 6 bases. TRBV23-1 is an ORF, with its function uncertain. The sequenced DNA: TGCGCCAGCAGAAAGGAGGGGGGGGAATATGGCTACACCTTC. Translated, it reads CASRKEGGEYGYTF.